These 5 T cell receptor beta chains originate from one sample sequenced in a study of cytotoxic CD8 clonotypes in ibrutinib-treated CLL. The repertoire was sequenced with immunoSEQ multiplex PCR; TCRdb's copy has only in-frame clones and lacks some. The table records tens of thousands of clones, roughly 58% of them present only once. The material was PBMCs, obtained at disease progression, from a patient treated with ibrutinib. These TCRs come from a human donor with chronic lymphocytic leukemia.

This chain uses TRBV5-5 with TRBJ1-1; D gene unclear. V dropped 0 bases and J dropped 4 bases, with 10 bases sitting between them. Germline loops: CDR1 SGHKS, CDR2 YYEKEE (reference sequence). The CDR3 totals 14 residues. For the CDR3, the DNA is TGTGCCAGCAGCTTGGTGGGGAGGGCCACTGAAGCTTTCTTT. Protein sequence: CASSLVGRATEAFF.

The J gene is TRBJ1-3, the V gene TRBV5-1; D ambiguous. The CDR3 is 15 residues long. The V gene lost 0 bases and the J gene lost 0 bases, with 7 bases spanning the gap. Germline CDR1 reads SGHRS; CDR2 reads YFSETQ. The CDR3 DNA is TGCGCCAGCAGCTTGGCGGCAGCCTCTGGAAACACCATATATTTT. It is translated as CASSLAAASGNTIYF. The full variable domain, completed using reference TRBV5-1 and TRBJ1-3, is KAGVTQTPRYLIKTRGQQVTLSCSPISGHRSVSWYQQTPGQGLQFLFEYFSETQRNKGNFPGRFSGRQFSNSRSEMNVSTLELGDSALYLCASSLAAASGNTIYFGEGSWLTVV.

The V gene is TRBV18, the J gene TRBJ1-3; D gene unclear. The germline CDR1 and CDR2 sequences are KGHSH and LQKENI. The CDR3 sequence is 15 residues long. V was trimmed by 2 bases and J by 5 bases, leaving 13 bases between them. CDR3 protein: CASSPLPARRNTIYF. CDR3 in DNA: TGTGCCAGCTCACCATTACCAGCGAGGAGAAACACCATATATTTT.

Written as DNA, the CDR3 is TGCGCCAGCAGCTTGTCGTTCGGGGACACTGAAGCTTTCTTT. It encodes CASSLSFGDTEAFF. J is TRBJ1-1 and V is TRBV5-1; no clear D. V lost 1 base, J lost 3 bases, and 10 bases lay in between. This CDR3 has 14 amino acids. CDR1 is SGHRS and CDR2 is YFSETQ in the germline V gene.

The chain employs TRBV28 and TRBJ2-1, with TRBD2 identical over 12 bases. Trimming cost V 5 bases and J 6 bases; bases outside gene matches: 5. CDR3 length: 15 residues. Germline lookup yields CDR1 MDHEN and CDR2 SYDVKM. The CDR3: CASSLASGRANEQFF. The CDR3 region has the DNA TGTGCCAGCAGTCTAGCTAGCGGGAGGGCCAATGAGCAGTTCTTC.